This TCR beta chain was identified in a study of spatial heterogeneity in lung cancer. In the study overall: Sequences of the beta chain were consistently detected in greater numbers than alpha-chain sequences.

Time point in this sample: sample taken at primary tumor resection. J lost 7 bases, V lost 2 bases, and 12 bases had no gene match. CDR1 MNHEY and CDR2 SMNVEV come from the germline V gene (reference sequence). The length of the CDR3 is 17 residues. In the library, each TCR cDNA molecule bore its own unique molecular identifier. TCRdb passed the 5' RACE reads through MiXCR, listing each CDR3 protein once. Of under 85,000 distinct CDR3 sequences in the sample, under 8.5% were seen once. V and J are TRBV27 and TRBJ2-1, with TRBD2 matching 9 bases. The TCR was taken from a male donor with early-stage non-small cell lung cancer. The sample in question was PBMCs, obtained at surgery. The CDR3 loop is CASSLVLAGRPGNEQFF. The DNA of the CDR3 is TGTGCCAGCAGTTTAGTCCTAGCGGGACGTCCTGGGAATGAGCAGTTCTTC.